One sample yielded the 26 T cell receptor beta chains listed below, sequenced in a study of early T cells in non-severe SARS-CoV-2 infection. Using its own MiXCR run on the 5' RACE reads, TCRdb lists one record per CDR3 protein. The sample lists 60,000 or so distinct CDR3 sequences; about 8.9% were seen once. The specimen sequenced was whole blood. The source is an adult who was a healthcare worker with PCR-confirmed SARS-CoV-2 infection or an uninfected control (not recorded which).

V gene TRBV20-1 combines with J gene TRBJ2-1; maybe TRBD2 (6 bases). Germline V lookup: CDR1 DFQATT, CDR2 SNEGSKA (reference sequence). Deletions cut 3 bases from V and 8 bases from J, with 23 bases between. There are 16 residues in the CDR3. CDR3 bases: TGCAGTGCTAGTTGGGGCTCGCTAGCGCGTGACGATGAGCAGTTCTTC. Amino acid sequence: CSASWGSLARDDEQFF.

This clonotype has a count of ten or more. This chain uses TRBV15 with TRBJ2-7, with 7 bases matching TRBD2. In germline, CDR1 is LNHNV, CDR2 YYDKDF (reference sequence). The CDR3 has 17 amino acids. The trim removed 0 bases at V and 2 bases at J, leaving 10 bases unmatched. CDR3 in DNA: TGTGCCACCAGCAGAGATCGGGCTAGCGGCTACGCCTACGAGCAGTACTTC. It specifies CATSRDRASGYAYEQYF. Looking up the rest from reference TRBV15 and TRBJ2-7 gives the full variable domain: DAMVIQNPRYQVTQFGKPVTLSCSQTLNHNVMYWYQQKSSQAPKLLFHYYDKDFNNEADTPDNFQSRRPNTSFCFLDIRSPGLGDTAMYLCATSRDRASGYAYEQYFGPGTRLTVT.

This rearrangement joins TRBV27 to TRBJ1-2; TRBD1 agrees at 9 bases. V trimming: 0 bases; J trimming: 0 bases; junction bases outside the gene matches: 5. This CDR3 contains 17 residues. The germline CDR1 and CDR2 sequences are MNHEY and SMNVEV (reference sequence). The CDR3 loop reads CASSLSGTGSPNYGYTF. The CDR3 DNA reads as TGTGCCAGCAGTTTATCGGGGACAGGGAGCCCTAACTATGGCTACACCTTC.

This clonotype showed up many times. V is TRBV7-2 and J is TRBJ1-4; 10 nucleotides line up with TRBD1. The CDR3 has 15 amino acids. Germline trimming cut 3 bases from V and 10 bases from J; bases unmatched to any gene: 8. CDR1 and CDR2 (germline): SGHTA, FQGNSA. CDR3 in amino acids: CASSLDGTGVGKLFF. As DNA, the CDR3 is TGTGCCAGCAGCTTGGATGGGACAGGGGTAGGAAAACTGTTTTTT.

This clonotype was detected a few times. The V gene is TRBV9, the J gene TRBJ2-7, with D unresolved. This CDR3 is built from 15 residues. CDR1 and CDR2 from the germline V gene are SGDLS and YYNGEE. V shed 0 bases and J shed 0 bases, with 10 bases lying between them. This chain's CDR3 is CASSVVASPSYEQYF. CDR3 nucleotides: TGTGCCAGCAGCGTAGTGGCATCACCCTCCTACGAGCAGTACTTC.

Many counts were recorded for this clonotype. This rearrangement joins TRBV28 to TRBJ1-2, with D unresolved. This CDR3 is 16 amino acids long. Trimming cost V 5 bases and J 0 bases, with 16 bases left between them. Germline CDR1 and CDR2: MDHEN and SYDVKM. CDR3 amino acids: CASSPSGVRANYGYTF. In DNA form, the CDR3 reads TGTGCCAGCAGTCCGAGCGGAGTCAGAGCTAACTATGGCTACACCTTC.

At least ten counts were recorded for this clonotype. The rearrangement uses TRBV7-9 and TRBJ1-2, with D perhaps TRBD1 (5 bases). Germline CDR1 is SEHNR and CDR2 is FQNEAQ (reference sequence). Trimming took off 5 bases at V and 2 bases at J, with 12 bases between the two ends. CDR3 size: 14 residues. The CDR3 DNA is TGTGCCAGCAGCCCGGACACCCCCAACTATGGCTACACCTTC. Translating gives CASSPDTPNYGYTF.

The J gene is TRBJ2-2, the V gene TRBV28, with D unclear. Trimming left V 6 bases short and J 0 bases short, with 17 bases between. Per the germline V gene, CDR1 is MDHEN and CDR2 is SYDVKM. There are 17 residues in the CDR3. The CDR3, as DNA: TGTGCCAGCAGCGCCGCGCGTGCCAGCACGAACACCGGGGAGCTGTTTTTT. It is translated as CASSAARASTNTGELFF. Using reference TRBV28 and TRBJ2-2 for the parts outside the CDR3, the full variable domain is DVKVTQSSRYLVKRTGEKVFLECVQDMDHENMFWYRQDPGLGLRLIYFSYDVKMKEKGDIPEGYSVSREKKERFSLILESASTNQTSMYLCASSAARASTNTGELFFGEGSRLTVL.

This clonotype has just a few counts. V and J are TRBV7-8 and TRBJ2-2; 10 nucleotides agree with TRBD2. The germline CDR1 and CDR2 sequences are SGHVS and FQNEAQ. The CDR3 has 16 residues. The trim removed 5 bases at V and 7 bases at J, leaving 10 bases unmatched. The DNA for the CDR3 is TGTGCCAGCAGCCCAGCTAGCGGGAGATTGAACGGGGAGCTGTTTTTT. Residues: CASSPASGRLNGELFF.

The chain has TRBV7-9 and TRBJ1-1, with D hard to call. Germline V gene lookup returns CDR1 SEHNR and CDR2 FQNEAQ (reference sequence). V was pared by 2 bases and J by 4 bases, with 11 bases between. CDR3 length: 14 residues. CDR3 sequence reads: CASSLRSLATEAFF. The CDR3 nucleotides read TGTGCCAGCAGCTTAAGATCCCTGGCCACTGAAGCTTTCTTT.

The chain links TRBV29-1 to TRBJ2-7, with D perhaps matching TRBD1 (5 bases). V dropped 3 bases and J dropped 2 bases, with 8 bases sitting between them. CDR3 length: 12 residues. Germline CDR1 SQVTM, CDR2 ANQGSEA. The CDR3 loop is CSVEAGTYEQYF. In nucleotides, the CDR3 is TGCAGCGTTGAGGCAGGGACCTACGAGCAGTACTTC.

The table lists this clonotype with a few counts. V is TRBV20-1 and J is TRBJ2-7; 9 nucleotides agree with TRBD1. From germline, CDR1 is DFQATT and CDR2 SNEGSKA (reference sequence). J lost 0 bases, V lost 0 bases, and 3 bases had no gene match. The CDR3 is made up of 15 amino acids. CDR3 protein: CSAREGQGISYEQYF. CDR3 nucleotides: TGCAGTGCTAGAGAGGGACAGGGAATCTCCTACGAGCAGTACTTC.

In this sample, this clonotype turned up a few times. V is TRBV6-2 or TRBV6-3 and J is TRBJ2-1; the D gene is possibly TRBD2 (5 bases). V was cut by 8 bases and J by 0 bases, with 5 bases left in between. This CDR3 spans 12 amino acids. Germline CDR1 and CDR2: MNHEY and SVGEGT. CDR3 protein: CASGSSYNEQFF. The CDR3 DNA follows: TGTGCCAGCGGGAGCTCCTACAATGAGCAGTTCTTC.

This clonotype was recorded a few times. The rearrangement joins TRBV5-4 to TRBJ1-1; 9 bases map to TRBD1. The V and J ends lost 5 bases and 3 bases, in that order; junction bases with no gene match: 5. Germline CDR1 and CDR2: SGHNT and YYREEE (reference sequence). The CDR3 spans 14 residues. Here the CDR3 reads CASSLDRGDTEAFF. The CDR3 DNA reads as TGTGCCAGCAGTCTGGACAGGGGCGACACTGAAGCTTTCTTT.

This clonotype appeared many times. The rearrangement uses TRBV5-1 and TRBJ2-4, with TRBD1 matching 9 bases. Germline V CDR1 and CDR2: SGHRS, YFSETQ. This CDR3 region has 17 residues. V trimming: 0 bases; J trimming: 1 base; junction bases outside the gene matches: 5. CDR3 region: CASSLAGTGTAKNIQYF. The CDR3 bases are TGCGCCAGCAGCTTGGCCGGGACAGGGACGGCCAAAAACATTCAGTACTTC.

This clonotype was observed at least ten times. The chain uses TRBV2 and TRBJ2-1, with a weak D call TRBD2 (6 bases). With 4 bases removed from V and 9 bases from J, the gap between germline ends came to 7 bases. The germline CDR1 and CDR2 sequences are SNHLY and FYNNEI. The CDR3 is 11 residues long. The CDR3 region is CASSVGGEQFF. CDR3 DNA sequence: TGTGCCAGCAGTGTGGGAGGTGAGCAGTTCTTC.

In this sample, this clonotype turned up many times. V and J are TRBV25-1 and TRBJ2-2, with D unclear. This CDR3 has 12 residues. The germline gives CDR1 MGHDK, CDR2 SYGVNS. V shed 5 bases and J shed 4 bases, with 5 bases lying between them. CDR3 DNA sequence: TGTGCCAGCAGTTTGGGCACCGGGGAGCTGTTTTTT. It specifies CASSLGTGELFF.

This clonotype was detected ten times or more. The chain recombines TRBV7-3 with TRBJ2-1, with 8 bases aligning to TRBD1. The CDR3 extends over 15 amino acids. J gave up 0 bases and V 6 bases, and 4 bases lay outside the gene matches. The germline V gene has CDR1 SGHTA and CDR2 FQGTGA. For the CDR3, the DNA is TGTGCCAGCAGTCACACAGGGGGCTCCTACAATGAGCAGTTCTTC. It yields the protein CASSHTGGSYNEQFF.

CDR3 region: CASSSPGTVNIQYF. CDR3 nucleotides: TGTGCCAGCAGCTCCCCAGGGACAGTAAACATTCAGTACTTC. The chain recombines TRBV28 with TRBJ2-4; 7 bases map to TRBD1. J lost 6 bases, V lost 6 bases, and 8 bases had no gene match. This CDR3 region has 14 residues. The germline V gene has CDR1 MDHEN and CDR2 SYDVKM.

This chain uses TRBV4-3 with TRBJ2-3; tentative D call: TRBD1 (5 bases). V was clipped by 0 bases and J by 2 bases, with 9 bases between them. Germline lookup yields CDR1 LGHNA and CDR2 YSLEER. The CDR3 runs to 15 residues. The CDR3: CASSQEGRATDTQYF. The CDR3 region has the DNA TGCGCCAGCAGCCAAGAAGGCAGGGCCACAGATACGCAGTATTTT.

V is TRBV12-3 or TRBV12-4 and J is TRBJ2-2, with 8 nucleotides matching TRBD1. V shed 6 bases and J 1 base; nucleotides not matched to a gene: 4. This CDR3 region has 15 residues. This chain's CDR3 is CASSWDRRNTGELFF. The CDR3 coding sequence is TGTGCCAGCAGCTGGGACAGGCGGAACACCGGGGAGCTGTTTTTT.

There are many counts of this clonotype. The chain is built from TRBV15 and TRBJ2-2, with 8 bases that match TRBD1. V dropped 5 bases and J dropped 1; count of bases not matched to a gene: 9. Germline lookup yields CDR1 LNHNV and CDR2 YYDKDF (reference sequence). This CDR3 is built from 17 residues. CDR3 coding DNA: TGTGCCACCAGCGCCTATCCGGGACAGGTGAACACCGGGGAGCTGTTTTTT. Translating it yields CATSAYPGQVNTGELFF.

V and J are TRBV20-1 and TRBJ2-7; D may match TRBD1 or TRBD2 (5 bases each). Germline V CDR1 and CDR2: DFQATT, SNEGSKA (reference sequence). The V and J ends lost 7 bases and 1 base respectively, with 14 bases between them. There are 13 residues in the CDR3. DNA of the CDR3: TGCAGTGTTGAGAGAGGGGTGTCCTACGAGCAGTACTTC. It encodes CSVERGVSYEQYF.

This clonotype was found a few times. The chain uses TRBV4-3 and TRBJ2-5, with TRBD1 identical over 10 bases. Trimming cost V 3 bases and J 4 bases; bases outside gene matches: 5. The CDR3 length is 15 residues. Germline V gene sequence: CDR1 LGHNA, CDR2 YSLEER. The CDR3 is CASSQDRGVGETQYF. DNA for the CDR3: TGCGCCAGCAGCCAGGACAGGGGGGTAGGAGAGACCCAGTACTTC.

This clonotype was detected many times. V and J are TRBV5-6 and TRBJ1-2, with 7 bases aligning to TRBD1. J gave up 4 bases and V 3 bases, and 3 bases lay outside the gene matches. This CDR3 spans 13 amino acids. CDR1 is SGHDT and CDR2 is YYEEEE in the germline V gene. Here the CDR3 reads CASSSTGPYGYTF. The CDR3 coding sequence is TGTGCCAGCAGCTCGACAGGGCCCTATGGCTACACCTTC.

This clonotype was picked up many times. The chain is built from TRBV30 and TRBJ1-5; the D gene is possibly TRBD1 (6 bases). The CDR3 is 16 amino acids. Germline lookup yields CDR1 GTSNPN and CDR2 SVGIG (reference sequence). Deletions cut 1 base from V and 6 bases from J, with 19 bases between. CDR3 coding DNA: TGTGCCTGGAGTGGCGTGGCGGGGGGGCTCGTTCAGCCCCAGCATTTT. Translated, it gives CAWSGVAGGLVQPQHF.